One sample yielded the 25 T cell receptor beta chains listed below, sequenced in a study of blood T cell repertoires in COVID-19. Here immunoSEQ multiplex PCR was the method, and the copy in TCRdb shows in-frame clones only, minus some. The repertoire includes fewer than 90,000 clones, around nine tenths of them detected once, and roughly 4.5% sits in the top ten. The source material was peripheral blood. These receptors were taken from a man aged 50 or older with active or convalescent COVID-19.

The rearrangement links TRBV4-1 to TRBJ2-5; 9 nucleotides align to TRBD1. V lost 4 bases to trimming and J lost 2 bases; unmatched junction nucleotides: 17. The CDR3 contains 19 residues. Germline loops: CDR1 MGHRA, CDR2 YSYEKL. In nucleotides, the CDR3 is TGCGCCAGCAGCCGAAAGACAGGGGGGATGGACCGGGTTCAAGAGACCCAGTACTTC. Translated: CASSRKTGGMDRVQETQYF.

The chain recombines TRBV30 with TRBJ1-2; 9 bases agree with TRBD1. V lost 2 bases, J lost 4 bases, and 17 bases stayed unmatched. The CDR3 length is 18 residues. Germline CDR1 reads GTSNPN; CDR2 reads SVGIG (reference sequence). CDR3 nucleotide sequence: TGTGCCTGGAGTCGGGAGGGACAGGGAATCGGGCGCGTCTATGGCTACACCTTC. This translates into CAWSREGQGIGRVYGYTF.

The chain is built from TRBV3-1 (or the pseudogene TRBV3-2) and TRBJ1-6; 9 nucleotides align to TRBD1. This CDR3 has 15 amino acids. V dropped 5 bases and J dropped 7; count of bases not matched to a gene: 6. Germline V lookup: CDR1 LGHDT, CDR2 YNNKEL (reference sequence). CDR3 nucleotide sequence: TGTGCCAGCAGCTCCCAGACAGGGGGGAATTCACCCCTCCACTTT. This translates into CASSSQTGGNSPLHF.

The V gene is TRBV7-6, the J gene TRBJ2-5; TRBD2 might be the D (8 bases). Between the trimmed V and J ends, which lost 5 bases and 4 bases, there was a span of 23 bases. The CDR3 consists of 17 residues. Germline lookup yields CDR1 SGHVS and CDR2 FNYEAQ. This CDR3 is CASSQFGTAGAGETQYF. DNA of the CDR3: TGTGCCAGCAGCCAGTTCGGGACAGCGGGGGCGGGAGAGACCCAGTACTTC.

This clone was seen more than once but under ten times. The chain links TRBV5-1 to TRBJ2-5, with a possible D match to TRBD2 (6 bases). Per germline, CDR1 SGHRS and CDR2 YFSETQ. Trimming pared 4 bases from V and 5 bases from J, leaving 15 bases between. This CDR3 is 14 amino acids long. CDR3 region: CASSPGPGGETQYF. CDR3 bases: TGCGCCAGCAGCCCAGGGCCCGGAGGGGAGACCCAGTACTTC.

CDR3 nucleotide sequence: TGTGCCAGCTCACCAGGGGGCAGGGAGACCCAGTACTTC. Translated: CASSPGGRETQYF. V is TRBV18 and J is TRBJ2-5, with D perhaps matching TRBD1 (6 bases). From germline, CDR1 is KGHSH and CDR2 LQKENI. Trimming pared 2 bases from V and 5 bases from J, leaving 9 bases between. There are 13 residues in the CDR3.

The chain joins TRBV2 to TRBJ1-6; D is perhaps TRBD1 (6 bases). The V end was cut by 6 bases, the J end by 7 bases, with 16 bases between. This CDR3 has 15 amino acids. Germline CDR1 reads SNHLY; CDR2 reads FYNNEI. The CDR3 loop reads CASRADRTNNSPLHF. CDR3 nucleotide sequence: TGTGCCAGCAGAGCGGACAGAACTAACAATTCACCCCTCCACTTT. Supplemented by reference TRBV2 and TRBJ1-6, the full variable domain reads EPEVTQTPSHQVTQMGQEVILRCVPISNHLYFYWYRQILGQKVEFLVSFYNNEISEKSEIFDDQFSVERPDGSNFTLKIRSTKLEDSAMYFCASRADRTNNSPLHFGNGTRLTVT.

This clone was detected only a few times. The chain combines TRBV7-9 with TRBJ1-2; D perhaps matches TRBD1 (5 bases). V was clipped by 3 bases and J by 7 bases, with 12 bases between them. The CDR3 runs to 13 residues. Looked up from germline, CDR1 is SEHNR and CDR2 is FQNEAQ (reference sequence). The CDR3 is CASSFEGRAGYTF. The CDR3 DNA reads TGTGCCAGCAGCTTTGAGGGGAGGGCTGGCTACACCTTC.

The CDR3 sequence is CASSLAGYEQYF. The CDR3 nucleotides read TGTGCCAGCAGTCTGGCAGGCTACGAGCAGTACTTC. The J gene is TRBJ2-7, the V gene TRBV28; D unresolved. CDR1 is MDHEN, CDR2 SYDVKM, per germline. V gave up 5 bases and J gave up 3 bases, with 8 bases separating them. The CDR3 has 12 amino acids.

This chain links TRBV28 with TRBJ2-1, with 10 bases fitting TRBD1. The CDR3 runs to 16 residues. Germline V gene data show CDR1 as MDHEN and CDR2 as SYDVKM. V was clipped by 4 bases and J by 12 bases; unmatched bases: 15. DNA of the CDR3: TGTGCCAGCAGTTCCACTTACACCGACAGGGGGCAACGGCAGTTCTTC. Amino acid sequence: CASSSTYTDRGQRQFF.

The chain joins TRBV6-6 to TRBJ1-2; possibly TRBD1 for D (5 bases). V was trimmed by 5 bases and J by 7 bases, leaving 23 bases between them. Germline CDR1 reads MNHNY; CDR2 reads SVGAGI (reference sequence). This CDR3 has 16 amino acids. CDR3 sequence (DNA): TGTGCCAGCAGTAACGGCAGGGCCGCCCTCCCTGGTGGCTACACCTTC. Protein sequence: CASSNGRAALPGGYTF.

V usage is TRBV28 and J usage is TRBJ2-2, with a weak D call TRBD1 (6 bases). The CDR3 totals 14 residues. Trimming cost V 6 bases and J 4 bases, with 12 bases left between them. Per germline, CDR1 MDHEN and CDR2 SYDVKM. CDR3 in amino acids: CASRRNRVTGELFF. For the CDR3, the DNA is TGTGCCAGCAGACGGAACAGGGTCACCGGGGAGCTGTTTTTT.

In its sample, this clone was seen a few times. The rearrangement uses TRBV29-1 and TRBJ1-4, with D tentatively TRBD1 (5 bases). V gave up 5 bases and J gave up 7 bases, with 14 bases separating them. The CDR3 contains 13 residues. Germline-derived CDR1 and CDR2 are SQVTM and ANQGSEA. This CDR3 is CSVTTGYGEKLFF. Here the CDR3 DNA reads TGCAGCGTTACCACAGGATATGGTGAAAAACTGTTTTTT.

The rearrangement uses TRBV3-1 (or the pseudogene TRBV3-2) and TRBJ2-6; no clear D. V lost 2 bases, J lost 2 bases, and 7 bases lay in between. The length of the CDR3 is 15 residues. Germline CDR1 LGHDT, CDR2 YNNKEL (reference sequence). CDR3 DNA: TGTGCCAGCAGCCAACGTTCGGCTGGGGCCAACGTCCTGACTTTC. Its protein is CASSQRSAGANVLTF.

The rearrangement links TRBV27 to TRBJ2-7; 13 bases line up with TRBD2. The CDR3 extends over 15 amino acids. V trimming: 4 bases; J trimming: 4 bases; junction bases outside the gene matches: 4. Looked up from germline, CDR1 is MNHEY and CDR2 is SMNVEV (reference sequence). The CDR3 bases are TGTGCCAGCAGTTCACTAGCGGGGGGGCAGTACGAGCAGTACGTC. Protein sequence: CASSSLAGGQYEQYV.

This clone was detected once. This rearrangement joins TRBV28 to TRBJ1-1; 11 bases are shared with TRBD1. V lost 5 bases and J lost 5; bases outside the gene matches: 7. The germline V gene encodes CDR1 MDHEN and CDR2 SYDVKM. The CDR3 extends over 15 amino acids. The CDR3 DNA sequence: TGTGCCAGCAGTAAACCGGGACAGGGGGTTACTGAAGCTTTCTTT. Residues: CASSKPGQGVTEAFF.

This clone was seen once. The chain joins TRBV28 to TRBJ1-2, with unresolved D. The V end was cut by 7 bases, the J end by 2 bases, with 23 bases between. The CDR3 totals 17 residues. From germline, CDR1 is MDHEN and CDR2 SYDVKM. CDR3 protein: CASTAVAQWAQNYGYTF. The CDR3 nucleotides read TGTGCCAGCACTGCAGTTGCCCAATGGGCCCAGAACTATGGCTACACCTTC.

This sequence joins TRBV21-1 and TRBJ1-5; TRBD1, as called in the table, went unchecked against the DNA. TRBV21-1 counts as a pseudogene. The CDR3 totals 17 residues. CDR3 in amino acids: CASSSRPQGISNQPQHF. The CDR3, as DNA: TGTGCCAGCAGCTCTAGGCCACAGGGCATCAGCAATCAGCCCCAGCATTTT.

This chain joins TRBV30 and TRBJ2-7; possibly TRBD1 for D (5 bases). CDR1 is GTSNPN, CDR2 SVGIG, per germline (reference sequence). V was trimmed by 1 base and J by 5 bases, leaving 6 bases between them. CDR3 size: 11 residues. The CDR3 loop reads CAWSGGHEQYF. For the CDR3, the DNA is TGTGCCTGGAGTGGGGGCCACGAGCAGTACTTC.

V is TRBV5-6 and J is TRBJ1-2; D not certain. From germline, CDR1 is SGHDT and CDR2 YYEEEE. This CDR3 has 14 residues. Trimming removed 4 bases from V and 4 bases from J, with 14 bases in between. CDR3 in DNA: TGTGCCAGCAGCCCCCCGGGATCCCTCTATGGCTACACCTTC. Its translation is CASSPPGSLYGYTF.

The chain carries TRBV28 and TRBJ1-1; 8 bases map to TRBD1. The length of the CDR3 is 14 residues. V was clipped by 2 bases and J by 4 bases; unmatched bases: 3. The germline V gene has CDR1 MDHEN and CDR2 SYDVKM. CDR3 in amino acids: CASSLITGGTEAFF. Here the CDR3 DNA reads TGTGCCAGCAGTTTAATAACAGGGGGCACTGAAGCTTTCTTT.

CDR3 protein: CASSSRTDNEQFF. In DNA, the CDR3 is TGTGCCAGCAGCTCTAGAACGGACAATGAGCAGTTCTTC. The V and J genes are TRBV11-2 and TRBJ2-1, with D unclear. This CDR3 contains 13 residues. Trimming removed 4 bases from V and 5 bases from J, with 9 bases in between. Germline CDR1 reads SGHAT; CDR2 reads FQNNGV.

The chain is built from TRBV28 and TRBJ2-3; possible D gene TRBD2, 5 bases. Trimming shortened V by 5 bases and J by 5 bases, and 8 bases separated the two germline ends. CDR1 and CDR2 from the germline V gene are MDHEN and SYDVKM. The CDR3 consists of 12 residues. DNA of the CDR3: TGTGCCAGCAGTGCCAGCGGAGATACGCAGTATTTT. Translating gives CASSASGDTQYF.

The V and J genes are TRBV24-1 and TRBJ1-1; 9 nucleotides agree with TRBD1. V was clipped by 4 bases and J by 4 bases; unmatched bases: 3. CDR3 length: 14 amino acids. In germline, CDR1 is KGHDR, CDR2 SFDVKD. The CDR3 nucleotides read TGTGCCACCAGTGACACGACAGGGGGCACTGAAGCTTTCTTT. Translated: CATSDTTGGTEAFF.

The chain couples TRBV6-4 to TRBJ2-1, with D perhaps matching TRBD2 (6 bases). Trimming removed 0 bases at V and 13 bases at J, with 7 bases between. This CDR3 is built from 11 residues. Germline CDR1 and CDR2: MRHNA and SNTAGT. The CDR3 loop reads CASSDSRGQFF. The CDR3 DNA reads as TGTGCCAGCAGTGACTCGCGGGGACAGTTCTTC.